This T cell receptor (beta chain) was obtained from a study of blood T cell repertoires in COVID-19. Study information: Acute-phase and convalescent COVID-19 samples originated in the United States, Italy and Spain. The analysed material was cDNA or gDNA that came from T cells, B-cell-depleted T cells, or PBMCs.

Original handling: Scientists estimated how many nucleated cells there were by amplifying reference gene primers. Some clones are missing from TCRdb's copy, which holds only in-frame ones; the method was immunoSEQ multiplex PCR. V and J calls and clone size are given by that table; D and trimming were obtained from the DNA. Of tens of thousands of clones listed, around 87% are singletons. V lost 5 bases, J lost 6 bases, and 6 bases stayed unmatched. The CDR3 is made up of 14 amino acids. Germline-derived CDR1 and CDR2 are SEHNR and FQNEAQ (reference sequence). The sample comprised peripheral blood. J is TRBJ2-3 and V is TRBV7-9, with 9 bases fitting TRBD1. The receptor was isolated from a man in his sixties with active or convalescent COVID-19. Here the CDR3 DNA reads TGTGCCAGCAGCCTCTTACAGGGGGCGGATACGCAGTATTTT. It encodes CASSLLQGADTQYF.